This entry lists 19 T cell receptor beta chains sequenced from one sample in a study of OX40 agonist ivuxolimab in advanced cancers. Sequencing was performed with immunoSEQ multiplex PCR; in TCRdb, only in-frame clones are kept and a portion is missing. The data hold around 140,000 clones, with around nine tenths observed a single time. The specimen was CD4+ or CD8+ T cells sorted from blood, collected in a trial of the OX40 agonist ivuxolimab. The receptors stem from an adult with an advanced solid tumor such as melanoma, head and neck, liver or kidney cancer.

The rearrangement links TRBV19 to TRBJ2-2, with D maybe TRBD2 (6 bases). Germline assignment: CDR1 LNHDA and CDR2 SQIVND (reference sequence). This CDR3 is built from 13 residues. V lost 6 bases and J 5 bases, leaving 10 bases between the germline ends. CDR3: CASRGLSTGELFF. CDR3 bases: TGTGCCAGTAGGGGACTTTCGACCGGGGAGCTGTTTTTT.

The sample holds one count of this clone. This sequence joins TRBV18 and TRBJ1-2; D unresolved. The CDR3 has 14 amino acids. Germline-derived CDR1 and CDR2 are KGHSH and LQKENI. Deletions cut 1 base from V and 4 bases from J, with 10 bases between. The CDR3 DNA reads as TGTGCCAGCTCACCACGGGCCGGATCCTATGGCTACACCTTC. Its translation: CASSPRAGSYGYTF.

The chain carries TRBV13 and TRBJ2-1; D is undetermined. Per germline, CDR1 PRHDT and CDR2 FYEKMQ (reference sequence). V was shortened by 0 bases and J by 9 bases, with 6 bases between the two germline ends. The CDR3 length is 12 residues. CDR3 sequence: CASSLGPGEQFF. The CDR3 bases are TGTGCCAGCAGCTTAGGCCCTGGTGAGCAGTTCTTC.

The rearrangement links TRBV5-1 to TRBJ2-5; the D gene could be TRBD1 or TRBD2 (5 bases each). CDR3 length equals 14 residues. The germline V gene encodes CDR1 SGHRS and CDR2 YFSETQ. V was cut by 0 bases and J by 5 bases, with 11 bases left in between. As DNA, the CDR3 is TGCGCCAGCAGCTTGGCCAGAGGGGAGGAGACCCAGTACTTC. It is translated as CASSLARGEETQYF.

The chain employs TRBV19 and TRBJ2-5, with 11 bases that match TRBD2. V shed 9 bases and J 5 bases; nucleotides not matched to a gene: 8. This CDR3 is built from 14 residues. CDR1 and CDR2 from the germline V gene are LNHDA and SQIVND (reference sequence). The DNA of the CDR3 is TGTGCCAGCAGAACTAGCGGGAGTCGGGAGACCCAGTACTTC. This codes for CASRTSGSRETQYF.

The CDR3 reads CASSIDLSALILGSGELFF. CDR3 in DNA: TGTGCCAGTAGTATAGATCTATCCGCCCTCATTCTTGGGTCCGGGGAGCTGTTTTTT. The chain combines TRBV19 with TRBJ2-2; no clear D. Trimming took 0 bases from V and 6 from J, leaving 23 bases between them. Germline V gives CDR1 LNHDA, CDR2 SQIVND (reference sequence). The CDR3 spans 19 residues.

This clone was seen only once. The chain links TRBV27 to TRBJ1-1, with 8 bases that match TRBD1. The germline CDR1 and CDR2 sequences are MNHEY and SMNVEV (reference sequence). The CDR3 is 14 amino acids. The V gene end was trimmed by 6 bases and the J gene end by 2 bases; junction bases not matched to a gene: 5. CDR3 DNA: TGTGCCAGCAGGTCTACAGGGGGAAACACTGAAGCTTTCTTT. Translated, it gives CASRSTGGNTEAFF.

This chain uses TRBV7-6 with TRBJ2-3; 9 nucleotides match TRBD1. The CDR3 is 16 amino acids. The germline V gene has CDR1 SGHVS and CDR2 FNYEAQ. V lost 5 bases to trimming and J lost 1 base; unmatched junction nucleotides: 7. The CDR3 sequence is CASSHWTGDGTDTQYF. In nucleotides, the CDR3 is TGTGCCAGCAGCCACTGGACAGGGGATGGCACAGATACGCAGTATTTT. The entire variable domain, with the rest obtained from reference TRBV7-6 and TRBJ2-3, is as follows: GAGVSQSPRYKVTKRGQDVALRCDPISGHVSLYWYRQALGQGPEFLTYFNYEAQQDKSGLPNDRFSAERPEGSISTLTIQRTEQRDSAMYRCASSHWTGDGTDTQYFGPGTRLTVL.

The chain uses TRBV6-5 and TRBJ1-5; D unclear. CDR1 and CDR2 (germline): MNHEY, SVGAGI. The CDR3 sequence is 12 residues long. V was pared by 0 bases and J by 7 bases, with 4 bases between. CDR3 coding DNA: TGTGCCAGCAGTTACTCGGCACAGCCCCAGCATTTT. Its translation: CASSYSAQPQHF.

The rearrangement uses TRBV28 and TRBJ2-1, with TRBD2 matching 13 bases. This CDR3 has 17 amino acids. The V segment lost 5 bases and the J segment 3 bases; nucleotides outside the gene matches: 7. Germline V gene lookup returns CDR1 MDHEN and CDR2 SYDVKM. The CDR3 protein is CASSGTSGTLDYNEQFF. The DNA for the CDR3 is TGTGCCAGCAGTGGGACTAGCGGGACCCTCGACTACAATGAGCAGTTCTTC.

This chain links TRBV19 with TRBJ2-1; D possibly corresponds to TRBD2 (6 bases). The CDR3 length is 16 residues. The V gene lost 7 bases and the J gene lost 2 bases, with 18 bases spanning the gap. Germline loops: CDR1 LNHDA, CDR2 SQIVND (reference sequence). As DNA, the CDR3 is TGTGCCAGTACTTCTGACAGAGGAGGGCCCTACAATGAGCAGTTCTTC. Translation gives CASTSDRGGPYNEQFF. The full variable domain, rest sourced from reference TRBV19 and TRBJ2-1, is DGGITQSPKYLFRKEGQNVTLSCEQNLNHDAMYWYRQDPGQGLRLIYYSQIVNDFQKGDIAEGYSVSREKKESFPLTVTSAQKNPTAFYLCASTSDRGGPYNEQFFGPGTRLTVL.

The CDR3 is CASSLGSPASGSGETQYF. CDR3 DNA: TGTGCCAGCAGCTTGGGGTCCCCGGCTAGCGGGAGCGGGGAGACCCAGTACTTC. The chain uses TRBV5-4 and TRBJ2-5; 10 bases fit TRBD2. V gave up 0 bases and J gave up 5 bases; unmatched junction bases: 13. The CDR3 runs to 18 residues. Looked up from germline, CDR1 is SGHNT and CDR2 is YYREEE (reference sequence).

This chain connects TRBV9 to TRBJ1-6; D is possibly TRBD1 (5 bases). Germline V gene sequence: CDR1 SGDLS, CDR2 YYNGEE. This CDR3 is built from 16 residues. Trimming removed 3 bases from V and 6 bases from J, with 16 bases in between. CDR3 sequence reads: CASSEGRSGGNSPLHF. In nucleotides, the CDR3 is TGTGCCAGCAGCGAAGGAAGGAGTGGGGGTAATTCACCCCTCCACTTT.

The CDR3 reads CASSKALGATGELFF. CDR3 sequence (DNA): TGTGCCAGCAGCAAAGCGCTTGGGGCAACCGGGGAGCTGTTTTTT. The chain links TRBV21-1 to TRBJ2-2; TRBD1, as called in the table, went unchecked against the DNA. TRBV21-1 is described as a pseudogene. The CDR3 runs to 15 residues.

The chain is built from TRBV7-3 and TRBJ2-1, with TRBD2 as a possible D gene (6 bases). The CDR3 is 11 amino acids. Per the germline V gene, CDR1 is SGHTA and CDR2 is FQGTGA. The germline V and J ends were trimmed by 5 bases and 15 bases, with 14 bases remaining between them. The CDR3 is CASSASGGLFF. In nucleotides, the CDR3 is TGTGCCAGCAGCGCCTCCGGAGGGCTGTTCTTC.

This clone was counted between two and nine times. The chain is built from TRBV4-1 and TRBJ2-1; TRBD2 aligns across 8 bases. In germline, CDR1 is MGHRA, CDR2 YSYEKL. V gave up 3 bases and J gave up 2 bases; unmatched junction bases: 3. This CDR3 spans 15 amino acids. Here the CDR3 DNA reads TGCGCCAGCAGCCACGGGGGACTAGCCTACAATGAGCAGTTCTTC. Amino acids: CASSHGGLAYNEQFF.

A single count supports this clone. CDR3 loop: CASSRDGQAGTEAFF. CDR3 nucleotide sequence: TGCGCCAGCAGCCGAGACGGACAAGCCGGCACTGAAGCTTTCTTT. The rearrangement joins TRBV5-1 to TRBJ1-1, with D possibly TRBD1 on 5 matching bases. This CDR3 has 15 residues. V was cut by 4 bases and J by 4 bases, with 17 bases left in between. Germline V gene data show CDR1 as SGHRS and CDR2 as YFSETQ.

This clone was seen just once. The V gene is TRBV27, the J gene TRBJ1-2, with D possibly being TRBD1 (5 bases). The CDR3 has 14 residues. Between the trimmed V and J ends, which lost 7 bases and 3 bases, there was a span of 15 bases. CDR1 MNHEY and CDR2 SMNVEV come from the germline V gene (reference sequence). CDR3 coding DNA: TGTGCCAGCAAACGCTGGGGGGAGGACTATGGCTACACCTTC. Encoded protein: CASKRWGEDYGYTF.

The chain recombines TRBV5-6 with TRBJ1-2; the D gene is possibly TRBD1 (5 bases). Trimming removed 4 bases at V and 7 bases at J, with 23 bases between. CDR3 length: 16 amino acids. Germline lookup yields CDR1 SGHDT and CDR2 YYEEEE. As DNA, the CDR3 is TGTGCCAGCAGCCCGGGTTGGGGGATCAAAGGCTTTGGCTACACCTTC. It codes for CASSPGWGIKGFGYTF. The entire variable domain, with the rest obtained from reference TRBV5-6 and TRBJ1-2, is as follows: DAGVTQSPTHLIKTRGQQVTLRCSPKSGHDTVSWYQQALGQGPQFIFQYYEEEERQRGNFPDRFSGHQFPNYSSELNVNALLLGDSALYLCASSPGWGIKGFGYTFGSGTRLTVV.